One and the same sample provided the 27 T cell receptor beta chains below, sequenced in a study of T cell responses to AZD1222 COVID-19 vaccine. Libraries were prepared by immunoSEQ multiplex PCR; TCRdb keeps only in-frame clonotypes and omits some of them. Of 130,000 to 150,000 clones listed, roughly nine tenths are singletons. Material: peripheral blood, obtained on day 0 of AZD1222 vaccination. The receptor source for this set is an adult in good health.

The chain recombines TRBV7-9 with TRBJ2-1; 7 nucleotides match TRBD2. The CDR3 is made up of 15 amino acids. Trimming at V came to 4 bases and at J to 6 bases, leaving 9 bases not matched to a gene. Germline CDR1 and CDR2: SEHNR and FQNEAQ (reference sequence). CDR3 protein: CASSYTGTKSNEQFF. The DNA of the CDR3 is TGTGCCAGCAGCTATACCGGGACTAAAAGCAATGAGCAGTTCTTC.

J is TRBJ2-7 and V is TRBV11-1, with D uncertain. CDR1 and CDR2 (germline): SGHAT, FQDESV (reference sequence). Deletions cut 0 bases from V and 6 bases from J, with 15 bases between. The CDR3 loop spans 15 amino acids. Here the CDR3 DNA reads TGTGCCAGCAGCTTAGCTTCGACAAACCGAGGCGAGCAGTACTTC. Translation gives CASSLASTNRGEQYF.

This chain uses TRBV7-2 with TRBJ2-1, with 7 bases fitting TRBD2. The germline gives CDR1 SGHTA, CDR2 FQGNSA. CDR3 length: 16 amino acids. After removal of 1 base from V and 6 bases from J, the junction contained 9 bases not matched to a gene. CDR3 coding DNA: TGTGCCAGCAGCTTAGTACTAGCGATTTCCATCAATGAGCAGTTCTTC. As protein: CASSLVLAISINEQFF.

The rearrangement joins TRBV19 to TRBJ2-1, with D possibly being TRBD2 (6 bases). The V end lost 4 bases, the J end lost 4 bases, and 20 bases lay between the germline ends. The germline V gene encodes CDR1 LNHDA and CDR2 SQIVND (reference sequence). The CDR3 has 17 amino acids. The CDR3 coding sequence is TGTGCCAGTAGTACGCACCTTAGCGGAATCAATTACAATGAGCAGTTCTTC. It yields the protein CASSTHLSGINYNEQFF.

The V and J genes are TRBV28 and TRBJ1-1, with D uncertain. Germline lookup yields CDR1 MDHEN and CDR2 SYDVKM. The CDR3 sequence is 11 residues long. The V gene lost 5 bases and the J gene lost 6 bases, with 7 bases spanning the gap. CDR3 region: CASSRGSEAFF. CDR3 DNA sequence: TGTGCCAGCAGTCGGGGTTCTGAAGCTTTCTTT.

The rearrangement joins TRBV12-3 or TRBV12-4 to TRBJ1-1, with a tentative D call TRBD1 (6 bases). Trimming cost V 5 bases and J 4 bases, with 11 bases left between them. The CDR3 has 13 amino acids. The chain's CDR3 is CASSRDMGTEAFF. The CDR3 DNA sequence: TGTGCCAGCAGTAGGGACATGGGCACTGAAGCTTTCTTT.

The genes are TRBV27 and TRBJ1-2; possible D gene TRBD1, 5 bases. Between the trimmed V and J ends, which lost 5 bases and 1 base, there was a span of 14 bases. In germline, CDR1 is MNHEY, CDR2 SMNVEV (reference sequence). CDR3 length: 15 amino acids. CDR3 DNA: TGTGCCAGCAGTCCCGGGGGATACCTTAACTATGGCTACACCTTC. It specifies CASSPGGYLNYGYTF.

The chain joins TRBV18 to TRBJ2-4; TRBD2 aligns across 8 bases. Unmatched junction bases numbered 14, after V lost 6 bases and J lost 4 bases. The CDR3 loop spans 17 amino acids. The germline V gene has CDR1 KGHSH and CDR2 LQKENI. CDR3 loop: CASSLGREGAKKNIQYF. The CDR3 DNA reads TGTGCCAGCTCCCTGGGACGGGAGGGCGCCAAAAAAAACATTCAGTACTTC.

V and J are TRBV5-6 and TRBJ2-2, with a tentative D call TRBD2 (5 bases). Germline CDR1 SGHDT, CDR2 YYEEEE. V lost 2 bases, J lost 6 bases, and 8 bases lay in between. This CDR3 spans 13 amino acids. CDR3 region: CASSLGGAGELFF. The CDR3 DNA reads as TGTGCCAGCAGCTTAGGAGGCGCCGGGGAGCTGTTTTTT.

The V gene is TRBV19, the J gene TRBJ1-6; D is uncertain. The CDR3 has 14 residues. Trimming stripped 7 bases from V and 0 bases from J, with 7 bases between. Per germline, CDR1 LNHDA and CDR2 SQIVND (reference sequence). The CDR3 DNA reads TGTGCCAGTACCTTCAGCTCCTATAATTCACCCCTCCACTTT. Translation gives CASTFSSYNSPLHF. The entire variable domain, with the rest obtained from reference TRBV19 and TRBJ1-6, is as follows: DGGITQSPKYLFRKEGQNVTLSCEQNLNHDAMYWYRQDPGQGLRLIYYSQIVNDFQKGDIAEGYSVSREKKESFPLTVTSAQKNPTAFYLCASTFSSYNSPLHFGNGTRLTVT.

The J gene is TRBJ2-7, the V gene TRBV4-2; no definite D call. This CDR3 spans 14 amino acids. Germline CDR1 reads LGHNA; CDR2 reads YNFKEQ. The germline V and J ends were trimmed by 3 bases and 6 bases, with 15 bases remaining between them. The CDR3 loop reads CASSQRSPPSEQYF. The CDR3 DNA follows: TGTGCCAGCAGCCAGCGCTCCCCTCCTTCCGAGCAGTACTTC.

The gene calls are TRBV5-1 and TRBJ2-1, with D possibly being TRBD2 (6 bases). V was trimmed by 0 bases and J by 2 bases, leaving 9 bases between them. The germline V gene has CDR1 SGHRS and CDR2 YFSETQ. The CDR3 length is 15 residues. CDR3 sequence: CASSLEPGAYNEQFF. CDR3 DNA: TGCGCCAGCAGCTTGGAGCCGGGGGCCTACAATGAGCAGTTCTTC.

The chain links TRBV24-1 to TRBJ2-7; D gene ambiguous. Germline V CDR1 and CDR2: KGHDR, SFDVKD. The V gene lost 3 bases and the J gene lost 9 bases, with 14 bases spanning the gap. This CDR3 comprises 13 residues. CDR3 coding DNA: TGTGCCACCAGTGATCCCGACGCGGTCCGGCAGTACTTC. Its translation is CATSDPDAVRQYF.

For this clone: The sample contains more than one DNA sequence encoding this CDR3. The chain joins TRBV18 to TRBJ2-5, with no clear D. Trimming cost V 4 bases and J 1 base, with 1 base left between them. Germline CDR1 KGHSH, CDR2 LQKENI. The CDR3 contains 11 residues. Here the CDR3 DNA reads TGTGCCAGCTCACTCCAAGAGACCCAGTACTTC. Protein product: CASSLQETQYF.

The chain links TRBV6-6 to TRBJ2-5; 11 nucleotides match TRBD2. With 7 bases clipped from V and 2 bases from J, the junction kept 9 bases outside the gene matches. CDR3 length: 16 residues. Looked up from germline, CDR1 is MNHNY and CDR2 is SVGAGI (reference sequence). CDR3 bases: TGTGCCAGCACCTTTTTTAGCGGGGGGGCACAAGAGACCCAGTACTTC. Residues: CASTFFSGGAQETQYF.

The chain has TRBV6-2 or TRBV6-3 and TRBJ1-3; no definite D call. The V and J ends lost 4 bases and 4 bases respectively, with 5 bases between them. From germline, CDR1 is MNHEY and CDR2 SVGEGT. This CDR3 comprises 12 residues. The CDR3 DNA is TGTGCCAGCAGTTCAGTCGGAAACACCATATATTTT. This encodes CASSSVGNTIYF.

V is TRBV19 and J is TRBJ2-7; TRBD2 is a possible D gene (6 bases). Germline V gene lookup returns CDR1 LNHDA and CDR2 SQIVND (reference sequence). The V end lost 1 base, the J end lost 2 bases, and 12 bases lay between the germline ends. This CDR3 has 15 residues. The CDR3 region has the DNA TGTGCCAGTAGTATAGGGGGGGTCCCCACCTACGAGCAGTACTTC. This translates into CASSIGGVPTYEQYF. Based on the CDR3 plus reference TRBV19 and TRBJ2-7, the full variable domain is DGGITQSPKYLFRKEGQNVTLSCEQNLNHDAMYWYRQDPGQGLRLIYYSQIVNDFQKGDIAEGYSVSREKKESFPLTVTSAQKNPTAFYLCASSIGGVPTYEQYFGPGTRLTVT.

The chain has TRBV15 and TRBJ1-1, with D uncertain. With 0 bases removed from V and 0 bases from J, the gap between germline ends came to 8 bases. CDR1 and CDR2 (germline): LNHNV, YYDKDF (reference sequence). CDR3 size: 15 residues. The CDR3 region is CATSRDLRLNTEAFF. In nucleotides, the CDR3 is TGTGCCACCAGCAGAGATCTTCGGCTGAACACTGAAGCTTTCTTT.

The chain is built from TRBV19 and TRBJ2-1; maybe TRBD1 (5 bases). CDR1 and CDR2 (germline): LNHDA, SQIVND (reference sequence). The CDR3 runs 15 residues. Trimming cost V 3 bases and J 9 bases, with 18 bases left between them. CDR3 region: CASSILGEQTGEQFF. In DNA, the CDR3 is TGTGCCAGTAGTATTCTAGGGGAACAGACGGGTGAGCAGTTCTTC.

This chain joins TRBV3-1 (or the pseudogene TRBV3-2) and TRBJ1-6; D is unclear. V lost 4 bases to trimming and J lost 7 bases, with 11 bases between them. Germline CDR1 and CDR2: LGHDT and YNNKEL (reference sequence). The CDR3 is 14 residues long. CDR3 coding DNA: TGTGCCAGCAGCCGAAGAGGGAAAAATTCACCCCTCCACTTT. Amino acids: CASSRRGKNSPLHF.

The rearrangement uses TRBV19 and TRBJ2-1, with 9 bases matching TRBD1. Germline V gene sequence: CDR1 LNHDA, CDR2 SQIVND (reference sequence). CDR3 length equals 18 residues. V shed 3 bases, J shed 1 base, and the junction held 10 bases outside the gene matches. CDR3 DNA: TGTGCCAGTAGTATGCGGGACAGGGTCCAGGGTTCCTACAATGAGCAGTTCTTC. This gives the protein CASSMRDRVQGSYNEQFF. The variable domain in full, completed from reference TRBV19 and TRBJ2-1, reads DGGITQSPKYLFRKEGQNVTLSCEQNLNHDAMYWYRQDPGQGLRLIYYSQIVNDFQKGDIAEGYSVSREKKESFPLTVTSAQKNPTAFYLCASSMRDRVQGSYNEQFFGPGTRLTVL.

The DNA of the CDR3 is TGTGCCTGGAGTGTAGCCACGAACACCGGGGAGCTGTTTTTT. This sequence encodes CAWSVATNTGELFF. The chain has TRBV30 and TRBJ2-2, with D unclear. Germline CDR1 is GTSNPN and CDR2 is SVGIG (reference sequence). V gave up 0 bases and J gave up 0 bases, with 5 bases separating them. The CDR3 covers 14 residues.

V usage is TRBV2 and J usage is TRBJ1-6, with 8 bases lining up with TRBD1. This CDR3 contains 13 residues. V trimming: 6 bases; J trimming: 9 bases; junction bases outside the gene matches: 4. Germline CDR1 and CDR2: SNHLY and FYNNEI. CDR3 protein: CASRQGVGSPLHF. DNA for the CDR3: TGTGCCAGCAGACAGGGGGTTGGTTCACCCCTCCACTTT.

The chain employs TRBV6-2 or TRBV6-3 and TRBJ2-7; D may correspond to TRBD1 or TRBD2 (5 bases each). V was clipped by 4 bases and J by 3 bases, with 13 bases between them. The length of the CDR3 is 14 residues. Germline CDR1 reads MNHEY; CDR2 reads SVGEGT. This CDR3 reads CASSSYGTDYEQYF. For the CDR3, the DNA is TGTGCCAGCAGTTCCTACGGGACGGACTACGAGCAGTACTTC.

The chain has TRBV4-1 and TRBJ1-5; possibly TRBD1 for D (6 bases). CDR1 is MGHRA, CDR2 YSYEKL, per germline. This CDR3 comprises 16 residues. Trimming stripped 4 bases from V and 2 bases from J, with 15 bases between. CDR3 amino acids: CASSLTLQGGNQPQHF. For the CDR3, the DNA is TGCGCCAGCAGCCTTACCCTACAGGGAGGCAATCAGCCCCAGCATTTT.

The V and J genes are TRBV5-4 and TRBJ1-4; tentatively, D is TRBD1 (6 bases). Germline lookup yields CDR1 SGHNT and CDR2 YYREEE (reference sequence). The CDR3 runs to 15 residues. V was pared by 2 bases and J by 0 bases, with 8 bases between. In nucleotides, the CDR3 is TGTGCCAGCAGCTTTGCAGGGGCAACTAATGAAAAACTGTTTTTT. Translation gives CASSFAGATNEKLFF. The variable domain in full, completed from reference TRBV5-4 and TRBJ1-4, reads ETGVTQSPTHLIKTRGQQVTLRCSSQSGHNTVSWYQQALGQGPQFIFQYYREEENGRGNFPPRFSGLQFPNYSSELNVNALELDDSALYLCASSFAGATNEKLFFGSGTQLSVL.

This clone occurred a few times. The chain recombines TRBV12-5 with TRBJ2-1; D perhaps matches TRBD2 (7 bases). This CDR3 has 15 residues. The V gene's germline CDR1 is LGHNT and CDR2 FRNRAP. Trimming removed 5 bases at V and 7 bases at J, with 18 bases between. The CDR3 reads CASGPGDYSRNEQFF. The CDR3 bases are TGTGCTAGTGGTCCAGGGGACTATTCGCGGAATGAGCAGTTCTTC. The full variable domain, with the rest looked up from reference TRBV12-5 and TRBJ2-1, is DARVTQTPRHKVTEMGQEVTMRCQPILGHNTVFWYRQTMMQGLELLAYFRNRAPLDDSGMPKDRFSAEMPDATLATLKIQPSEPRDSAVYFCASGPGDYSRNEQFFGPGTRLTVL.